This T cell receptor (beta chain) is drawn from a study of blood T cell repertoires in COVID-19. Whole-study context: COVID-19 samples, acute and convalescent, were from the United States, Italy and Spain. The analysed material was cDNA or gDNA that came from T cells, B-cell-depleted T cells, or PBMCs.

Germline V gene sequence: CDR1 LGHDT, CDR2 YNNKEL (reference sequence). Between the trimmed V and J ends, which lost 2 bases and 1 base, there was a span of 14 bases. CDR3 length: 16 amino acids. Methods used by the authors: Amplification with reference gene primers provided the estimates of nucleated cell counts. Sequencing was performed with immunoSEQ multiplex PCR; in TCRdb, only in-frame clones are kept and a portion is missing. V and J calls and clone size are as listed in that table; D and trimming were resolved from the DNA. The sample shows nearly 250,000 clones, around 80% of them seen only once.

The chain joins TRBV3-1 (or the pseudogene TRBV3-2) to TRBJ2-5; tentative D call: TRBD2 (6 bases). Sequenced input: peripheral blood. The source of this sequence is a woman of 80 years or more with acute or convalescent COVID-19. CDR3 sequence: CASSQPRFSGQETQYF. The CDR3 bases are TGTGCCAGCAGCCAACCCCGGTTTAGCGGCCAAGAGACCCAGTACTTC.